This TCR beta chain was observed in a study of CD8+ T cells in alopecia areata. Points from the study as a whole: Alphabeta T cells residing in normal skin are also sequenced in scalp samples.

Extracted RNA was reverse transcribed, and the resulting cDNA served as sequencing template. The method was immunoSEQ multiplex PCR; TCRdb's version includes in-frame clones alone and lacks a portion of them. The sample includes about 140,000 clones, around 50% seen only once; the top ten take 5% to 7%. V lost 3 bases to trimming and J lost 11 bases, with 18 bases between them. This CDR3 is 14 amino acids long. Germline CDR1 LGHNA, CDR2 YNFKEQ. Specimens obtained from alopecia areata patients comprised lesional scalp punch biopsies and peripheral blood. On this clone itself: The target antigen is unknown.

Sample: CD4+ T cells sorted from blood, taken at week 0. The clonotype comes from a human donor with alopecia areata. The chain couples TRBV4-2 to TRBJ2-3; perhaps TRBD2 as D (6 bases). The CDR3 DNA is TGTGCCAGCAGCCAGACCGGGACTCCGGGCGGGCAGTATTTT. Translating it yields CASSQTGTPGGQYF.